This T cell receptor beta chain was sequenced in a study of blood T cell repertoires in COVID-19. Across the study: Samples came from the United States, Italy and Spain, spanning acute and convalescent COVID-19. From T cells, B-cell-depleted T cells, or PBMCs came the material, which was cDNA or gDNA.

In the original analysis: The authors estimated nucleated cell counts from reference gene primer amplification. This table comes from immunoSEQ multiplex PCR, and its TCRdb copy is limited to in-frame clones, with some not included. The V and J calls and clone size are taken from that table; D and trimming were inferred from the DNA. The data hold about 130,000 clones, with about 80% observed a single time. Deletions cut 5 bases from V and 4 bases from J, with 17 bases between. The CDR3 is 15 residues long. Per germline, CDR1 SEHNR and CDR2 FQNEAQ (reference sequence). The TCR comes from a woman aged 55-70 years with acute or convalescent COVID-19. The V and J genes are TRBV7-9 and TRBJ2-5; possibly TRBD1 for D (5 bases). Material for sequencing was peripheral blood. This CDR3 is CASSQKEGQGETQYF. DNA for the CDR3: TGTGCCAGCAGCCAGAAGGAAGGTCAGGGAGAGACCCAGTACTTC.